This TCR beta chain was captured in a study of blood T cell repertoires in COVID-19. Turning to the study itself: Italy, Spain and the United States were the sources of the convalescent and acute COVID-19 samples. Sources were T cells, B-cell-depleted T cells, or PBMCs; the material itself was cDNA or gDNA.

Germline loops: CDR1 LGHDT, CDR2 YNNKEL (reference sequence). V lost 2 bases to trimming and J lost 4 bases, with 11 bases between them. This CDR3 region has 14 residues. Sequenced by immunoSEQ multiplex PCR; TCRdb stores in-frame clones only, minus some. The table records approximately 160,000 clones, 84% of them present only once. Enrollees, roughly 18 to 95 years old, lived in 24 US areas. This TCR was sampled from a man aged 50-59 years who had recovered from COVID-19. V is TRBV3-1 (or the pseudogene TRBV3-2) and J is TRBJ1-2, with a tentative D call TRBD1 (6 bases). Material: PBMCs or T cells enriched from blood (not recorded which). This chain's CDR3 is CASSQQPGAYGYTF. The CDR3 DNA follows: TGTGCCAGCAGCCAACAGCCAGGGGCCTATGGCTACACCTTC.